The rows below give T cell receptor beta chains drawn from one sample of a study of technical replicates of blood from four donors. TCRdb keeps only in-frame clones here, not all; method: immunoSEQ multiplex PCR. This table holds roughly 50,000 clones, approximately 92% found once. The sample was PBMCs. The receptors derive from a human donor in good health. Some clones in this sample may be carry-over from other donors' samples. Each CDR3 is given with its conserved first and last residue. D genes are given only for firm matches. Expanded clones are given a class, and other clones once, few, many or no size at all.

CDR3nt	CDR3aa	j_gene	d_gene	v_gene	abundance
TGTGCCAGCAGCTTAGGAGGGTTGAACACTGAAGCTTTCTTT	CASSLGGLNTEAFF	TRBJ1-1	.	TRBV7-9	.
TGTGCCAGCAGCGCTAGCGGGGGCGGGCAGTACTTC	CASSASGGGQYF	TRBJ2-7	TRBD2	TRBV7-9	once
TGTGCCAGCAGCTTAGGAGTAGGAGACTACGAGCAGTACTTC	CASSLGVGDYEQYF	TRBJ2-7	.	TRBV11-2	.
TGTGCCAGCAGTGATCGAACGCGCGAGCAGTACTTC	CASSDRTREQYF	TRBJ2-7	.	TRBV6-1	.
TGCGCCAGCAGCCAAGACGGGCAGGGGAGCTCCTATAATTCACCCCTCCACTTT	CASSQDGQGSSYNSPLHF	TRBJ1-6	.	TRBV4-3	.
TGTGCCAGCAGGGGACAGGGGGCGACTGAAGCTTTCTTT	CASRGQGATEAFF	TRBJ1-1	TRBD1	TRBV2	.
TGTGCCAGCAGCTTAGGGGTTAGCGGGAGTCAGAAGTACTTC	CASSLGVSGSQKYF	TRBJ2-7	TRBD2	TRBV7-2	.
TGTGCCAGCAGTCTTAGGGGACTAGCGCCCCCCGACAATGAGCAGTTCTTC	CASSLRGLAPPDNEQFF	TRBJ2-1	TRBD2	TRBV5-6	.
TGCGCCAGCAGCTTGGGGTACAGGGGCACTGAAGCTTTCTTT	CASSLGYRGTEAFF	TRBJ1-1	TRBD1	TRBV5-1	.
TGTGCCAGCAGCTGGGGGACTACAGATACGCAGTATTTT	CASSWGTTDTQYF	TRBJ2-3	.	TRBV11-1	.
TGTGCCAGCCTCTCTTTTCGGGGGTCGGGCTACACCTTC	CASLSFRGSGYTF	TRBJ1-2	.	TRBV6-5	.
TGTGCCAGCAGTGGGGCGCGTTCGATGTCAGAGAAGTCTGAAGCTTTCTTT	CASSGARSMSEKSEAFF	TRBJ1-1	.	TRBV2	.
TGCGCCAGCAGCCAAGACCCCCCTAGCGGGCGGGCCCGATCCTACAATGAGCAGTTCTTC	CASSQDPPSGRARSYNEQFF	TRBJ2-1	TRBD2	TRBV4-3	.
TGTGCCAGTAGGACTGCCTCGGACAGGGGAGCCTACGAGCAGTACTTC	CASRTASDRGAYEQYF	TRBJ2-7	TRBD1	TRBV19	.
TGCAGCGTTGGGACCACTAGCGGGAGGTACGAGCAGTACTTC	CSVGTTSGRYEQYF	TRBJ2-7	TRBD2	TRBV29-1	once
TGTGCCAGTAGTCCTCAGACTAGCGGGAAGGGGAATGAGCAGTTCTTC	CASSPQTSGKGNEQFF	TRBJ2-1	TRBD2	TRBV19	.
TGCGCCAGCAGCCAAGAGACGGGGCAGGGGTACGAGCAGTACTTC	CASSQETGQGYEQYF	TRBJ2-7	.	TRBV4-3	.
TGTGCCAGCAGCGTAGTAGAGACTAGCGGGAGTGTCGGGGAGCTGTTTTTT	CASSVVETSGSVGELFF	TRBJ2-2	TRBD2	TRBV9	.
TGTGCCAGCAGCTTTAATGGACAGCATGCTTTCTTT	CASSFNGQHAFF	TRBJ1-1	.	TRBV7-8	.
TGTGCCAGCAGCCAGCCCCTAGCGTTTGGGGCCAACGTCCTGACTTTC	CASSQPLAFGANVLTF	TRBJ2-6	.	TRBV11-2	once
TGCGCCAGCAGCTTATCGGGAGGGGGCTACGAGCAGTACTTC	CASSLSGGGYEQYF	TRBJ2-7	TRBD2	TRBV5-1	.
TGCGCCAGCAGCCAAGTTCCGGGGGAACAAGAGACCCAGTACTTC	CASSQVPGEQETQYF	TRBJ2-5	.	TRBV4-1	.
TGTGCCAGAGAACAGGGAAACTATGGCTACACCTTC	CAREQGNYGYTF	TRBJ1-2	.	TRBV21-1	.
TGCGCCAGCAGCCAAGATGCTAGCTGGAATGAGCAGTTCTTC	CASSQDASWNEQFF	TRBJ2-1	.	TRBV4-3	.
TGTGCCAGCCAAGGGGTAGTTTCGGACGAGCAGTACTTC	CASQGVVSDEQYF	TRBJ2-7	.	TRBV2	.
TGTGCCAGTAGGCGTCCAGAGGGTAGTGAGCCCCAGCATTTT	CASRRPEGSEPQHF	TRBJ1-5	.	TRBV19	.